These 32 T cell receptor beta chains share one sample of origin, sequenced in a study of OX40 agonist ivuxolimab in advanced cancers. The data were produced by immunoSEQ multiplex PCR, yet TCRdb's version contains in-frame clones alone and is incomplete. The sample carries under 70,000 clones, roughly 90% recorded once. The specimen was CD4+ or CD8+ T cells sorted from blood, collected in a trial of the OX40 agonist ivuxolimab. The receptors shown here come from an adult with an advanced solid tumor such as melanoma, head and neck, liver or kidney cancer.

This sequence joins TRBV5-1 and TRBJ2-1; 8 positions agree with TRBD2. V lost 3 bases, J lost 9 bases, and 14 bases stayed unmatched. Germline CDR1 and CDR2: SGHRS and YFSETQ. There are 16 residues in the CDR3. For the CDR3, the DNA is TGCGCCAGCAGCTGGACAGCGGGAGTTTCCTCTGGTGAGCAGTTCTTC. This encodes CASSWTAGVSSGEQFF.

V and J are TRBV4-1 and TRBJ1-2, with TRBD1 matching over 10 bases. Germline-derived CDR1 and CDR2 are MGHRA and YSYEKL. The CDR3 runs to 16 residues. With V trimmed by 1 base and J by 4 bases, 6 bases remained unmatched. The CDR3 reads CASSQAGTGDIYGYTF. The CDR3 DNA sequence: TGCGCCAGCAGCCAAGCGGGGACAGGGGATATCTATGGCTACACCTTC.

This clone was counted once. The CDR3 here is CASSRSRGLGNTIYF. The CDR3 nucleotides are TGTGCCAGCAGTCGAAGCAGGGGGCTTGGAAACACCATATATTTT. The chain has TRBV27 and TRBJ1-3; 8 bases are shared with TRBD1. V shed 5 bases, J shed 3 bases, and the junction held 6 bases outside the gene matches. CDR1 and CDR2 from the germline V gene are MNHEY and SMNVEV (reference sequence). This CDR3 contains 15 residues.

The CDR3, as DNA: TGTGCCAGCAGCCCTGGGACAGTCCAAGAGACCCAGTACTTC. Its translation is CASSPGTVQETQYF. This chain links TRBV5-5 with TRBJ2-5; 7 bases map to TRBD1. V was pared by 4 bases and J by 1 base, with 4 bases of the junction left unmatched. CDR3 length equals 14 residues. Germline loops: CDR1 SGHKS, CDR2 YYEKEE (reference sequence).

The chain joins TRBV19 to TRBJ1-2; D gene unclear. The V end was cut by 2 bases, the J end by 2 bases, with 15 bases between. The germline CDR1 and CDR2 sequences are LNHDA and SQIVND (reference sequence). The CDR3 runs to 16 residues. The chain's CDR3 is CASSIQLAEQNYGYTF. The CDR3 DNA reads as TGTGCCAGTAGTATACAGCTGGCAGAACAAAACTATGGCTACACCTTC.

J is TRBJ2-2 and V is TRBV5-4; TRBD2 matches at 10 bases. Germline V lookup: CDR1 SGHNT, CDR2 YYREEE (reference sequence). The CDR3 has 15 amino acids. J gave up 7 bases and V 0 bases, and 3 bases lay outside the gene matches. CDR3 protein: CASSLGTSGVGELFF. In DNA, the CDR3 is TGTGCCAGCAGCTTGGGAACTAGCGGGGTCGGGGAGCTGTTTTTT.

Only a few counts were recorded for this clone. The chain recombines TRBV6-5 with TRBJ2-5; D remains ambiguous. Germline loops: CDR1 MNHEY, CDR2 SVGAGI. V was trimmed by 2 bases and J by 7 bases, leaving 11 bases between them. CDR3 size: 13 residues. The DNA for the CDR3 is TGTGCCAGCAGTTACGAGAGGTTCGGGACCCAGTACTTC. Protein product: CASSYERFGTQYF.

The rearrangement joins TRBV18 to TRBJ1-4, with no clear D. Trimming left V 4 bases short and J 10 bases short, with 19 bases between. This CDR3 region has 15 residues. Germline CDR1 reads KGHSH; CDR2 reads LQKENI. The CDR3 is CASSLATPLAGKLFF. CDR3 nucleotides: TGTGCCAGCTCACTTGCGACGCCCTTGGCCGGAAAACTGTTTTTT.

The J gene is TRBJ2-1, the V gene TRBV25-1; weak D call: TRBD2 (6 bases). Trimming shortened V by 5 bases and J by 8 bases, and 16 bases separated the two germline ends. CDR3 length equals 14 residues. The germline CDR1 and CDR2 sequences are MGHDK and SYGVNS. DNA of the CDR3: TGTGCCAGCAGTAGTGCGGGGAGACGCGATGAGCAGTTCTTC. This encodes CASSSAGRRDEQFF.

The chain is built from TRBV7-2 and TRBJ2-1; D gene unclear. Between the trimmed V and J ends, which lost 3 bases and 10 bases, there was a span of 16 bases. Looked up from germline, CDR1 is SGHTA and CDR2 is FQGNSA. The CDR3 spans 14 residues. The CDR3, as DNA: TGTGCCAGCAGCTTGGTAGGCTTGTATGGCGAGCAGTTCTTC. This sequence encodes CASSLVGLYGEQFF.

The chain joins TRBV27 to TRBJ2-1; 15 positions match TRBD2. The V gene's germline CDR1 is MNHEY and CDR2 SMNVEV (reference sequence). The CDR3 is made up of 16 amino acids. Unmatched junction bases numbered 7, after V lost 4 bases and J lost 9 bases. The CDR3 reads CASSSGLAGGSGEQFF. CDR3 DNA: TGTGCCAGCAGTTCCGGACTAGCGGGAGGGTCCGGTGAGCAGTTCTTC.

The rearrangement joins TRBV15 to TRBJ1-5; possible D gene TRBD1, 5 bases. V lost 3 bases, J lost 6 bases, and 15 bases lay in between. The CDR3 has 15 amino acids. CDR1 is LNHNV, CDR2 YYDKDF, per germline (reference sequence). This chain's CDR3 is CATSSDPGRSQPQHF. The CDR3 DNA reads TGTGCCACCAGCAGTGACCCGGGACGGAGTCAGCCCCAGCATTTT.

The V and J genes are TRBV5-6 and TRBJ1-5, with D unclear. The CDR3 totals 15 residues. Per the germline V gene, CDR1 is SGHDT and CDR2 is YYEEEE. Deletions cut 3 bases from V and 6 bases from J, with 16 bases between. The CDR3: CASSYGQNHGQPQHF. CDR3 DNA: TGTGCCAGCAGCTACGGCCAAAACCATGGTCAGCCCCAGCATTTT.

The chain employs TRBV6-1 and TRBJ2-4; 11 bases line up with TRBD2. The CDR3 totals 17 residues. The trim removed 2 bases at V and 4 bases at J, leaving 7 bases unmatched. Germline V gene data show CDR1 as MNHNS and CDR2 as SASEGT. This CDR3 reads CASSEIGLAGGKNIQYF. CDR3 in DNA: TGTGCCAGCAGTGAAATTGGTTTAGCGGGAGGGAAAAACATTCAGTACTTC.

The CDR3 protein is CASSEIFGRPDRPNNEQFF. CDR3 bases: TGCGCCAGCAGTGAGATATTCGGCCGGCCGGACAGGCCGAACAATGAGCAGTTCTTC. The gene calls are TRBV10-1 and TRBJ2-1, with 7 bases that match TRBD1. From germline, CDR1 is WNHNN and CDR2 SYGVQD (reference sequence). This CDR3 has 19 amino acids. The junction had 18 bases not matched to a gene; V was cut back by 2 bases and J by 5 bases.

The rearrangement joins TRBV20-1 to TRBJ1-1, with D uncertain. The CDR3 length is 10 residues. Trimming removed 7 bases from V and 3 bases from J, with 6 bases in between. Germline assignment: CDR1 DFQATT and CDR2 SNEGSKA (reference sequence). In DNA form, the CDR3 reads TGCAGTGTTAAAGACACTGAAGCTTTCTTT. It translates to CSVKDTEAFF.

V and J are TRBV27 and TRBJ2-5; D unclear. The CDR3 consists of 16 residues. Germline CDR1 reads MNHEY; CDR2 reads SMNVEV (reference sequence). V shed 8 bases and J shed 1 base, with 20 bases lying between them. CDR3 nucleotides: TGTGCCAGCTATCCTGGGCCTTCCTGGATCCAAGAGACCCAGTACTTC. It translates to CASYPGPSWIQETQYF.

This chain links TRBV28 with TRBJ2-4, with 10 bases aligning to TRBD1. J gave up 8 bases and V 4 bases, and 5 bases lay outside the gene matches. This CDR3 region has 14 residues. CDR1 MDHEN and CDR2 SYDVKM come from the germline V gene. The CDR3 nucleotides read TGTGCCAGCAGTTCACCGGGACAGGGGCACATTCAGTACTTC. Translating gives CASSSPGQGHIQYF.

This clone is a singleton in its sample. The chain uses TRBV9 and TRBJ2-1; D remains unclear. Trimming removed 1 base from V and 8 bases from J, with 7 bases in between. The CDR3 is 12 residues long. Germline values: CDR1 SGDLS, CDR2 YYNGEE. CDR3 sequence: CASSVRPYEQFF. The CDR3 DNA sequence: TGTGCCAGCAGCGTACGACCCTATGAGCAGTTCTTC.

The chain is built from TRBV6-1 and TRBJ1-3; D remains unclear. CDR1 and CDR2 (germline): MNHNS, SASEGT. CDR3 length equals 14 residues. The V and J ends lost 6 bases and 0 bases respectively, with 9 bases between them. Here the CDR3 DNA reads TGTGCCAGCAGCCCCGATTTCTCTGGAAACACCATATATTTT. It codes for CASSPDFSGNTIYF.

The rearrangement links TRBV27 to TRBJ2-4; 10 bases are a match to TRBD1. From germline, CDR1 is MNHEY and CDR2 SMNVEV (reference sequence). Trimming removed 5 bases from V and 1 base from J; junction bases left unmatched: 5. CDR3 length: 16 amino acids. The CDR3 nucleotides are TGTGCCAGCAGTCCCGACAGGGGGCCGGCCAAAAACATTCAGTACTTC. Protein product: CASSPDRGPAKNIQYF.

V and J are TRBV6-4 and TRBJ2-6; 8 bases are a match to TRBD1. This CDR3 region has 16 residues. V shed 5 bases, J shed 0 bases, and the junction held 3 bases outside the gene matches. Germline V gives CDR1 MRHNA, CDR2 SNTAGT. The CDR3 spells CASSSTGGSGANVLTF. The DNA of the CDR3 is TGTGCCAGCAGTTCCACAGGGGGCTCTGGGGCCAACGTCCTGACTTTC.

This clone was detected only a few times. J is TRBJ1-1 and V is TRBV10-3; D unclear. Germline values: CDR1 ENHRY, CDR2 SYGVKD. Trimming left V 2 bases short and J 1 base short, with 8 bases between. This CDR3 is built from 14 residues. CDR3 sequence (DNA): TGTGCCATCAGTGAGGGGGAAAGGAACACTGAAGCTTTCTTT. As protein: CAISEGERNTEAFF.

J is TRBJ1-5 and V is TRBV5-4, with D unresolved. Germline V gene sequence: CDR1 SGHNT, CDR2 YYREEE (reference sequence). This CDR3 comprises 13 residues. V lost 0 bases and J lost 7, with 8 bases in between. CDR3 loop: CASSLDQKQPQHF. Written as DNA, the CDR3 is TGTGCCAGCAGCTTGGACCAAAAACAGCCCCAGCATTTT. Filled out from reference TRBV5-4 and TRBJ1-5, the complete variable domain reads ETGVTQSPTHLIKTRGQQVTLRCSSQSGHNTVSWYQQALGQGPQFIFQYYREEENGRGNFPPRFSGLQFPNYSSELNVNALELDDSALYLCASSLDQKQPQHFGDGTRLSIL.

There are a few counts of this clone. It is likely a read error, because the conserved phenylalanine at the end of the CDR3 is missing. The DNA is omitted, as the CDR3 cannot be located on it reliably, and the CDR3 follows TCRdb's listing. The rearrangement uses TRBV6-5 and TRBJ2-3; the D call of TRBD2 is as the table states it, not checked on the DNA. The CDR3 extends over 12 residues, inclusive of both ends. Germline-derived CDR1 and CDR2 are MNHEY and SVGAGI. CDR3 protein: CASSYSKECGSV.

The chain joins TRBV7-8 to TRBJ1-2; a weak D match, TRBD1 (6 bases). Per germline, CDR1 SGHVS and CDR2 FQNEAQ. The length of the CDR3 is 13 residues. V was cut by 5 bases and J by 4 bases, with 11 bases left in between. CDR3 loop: CASSPGGGYGYTF. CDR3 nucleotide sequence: TGTGCCAGCAGCCCCGGAGGGGGCTATGGCTACACCTTC.

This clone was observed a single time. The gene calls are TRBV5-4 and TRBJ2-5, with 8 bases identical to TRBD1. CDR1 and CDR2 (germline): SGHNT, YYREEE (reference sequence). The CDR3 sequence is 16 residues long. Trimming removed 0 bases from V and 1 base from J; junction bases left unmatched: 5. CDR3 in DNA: TGTGCCAGCAGCTTGGGGGGACAGGCTCTCCAAGAGACCCAGTACTTC. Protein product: CASSLGGQALQETQYF.

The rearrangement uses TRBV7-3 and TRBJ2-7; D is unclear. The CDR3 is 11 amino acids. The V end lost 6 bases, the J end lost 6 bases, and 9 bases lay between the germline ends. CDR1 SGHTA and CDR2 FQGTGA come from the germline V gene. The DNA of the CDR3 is TGTGCCAGCAGTCCTCGGGTCGAGCAGTACTTC. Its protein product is CASSPRVEQYF.

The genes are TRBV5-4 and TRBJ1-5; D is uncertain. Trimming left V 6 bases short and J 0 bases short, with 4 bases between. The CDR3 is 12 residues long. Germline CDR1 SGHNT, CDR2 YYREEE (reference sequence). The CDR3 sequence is CASIHSNQPQHF. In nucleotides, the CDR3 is TGTGCCAGCATACATAGCAATCAGCCCCAGCATTTT.

CDR3 sequence: CASTLGGHERDTQYF. CDR3 coding DNA: TGTGCCAGCACCCTAGGCGGCCACGAGAGGGATACGCAGTATTTT. This chain uses TRBV9 with TRBJ2-3; no reliable D call. V was clipped by 6 bases and J by 6 bases, with 20 bases between them. In germline, CDR1 is SGDLS, CDR2 YYNGEE. The CDR3 has 15 residues.

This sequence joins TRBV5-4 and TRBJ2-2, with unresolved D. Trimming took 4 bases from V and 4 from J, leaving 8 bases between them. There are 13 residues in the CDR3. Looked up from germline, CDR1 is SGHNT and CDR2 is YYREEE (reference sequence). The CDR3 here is CASSPPLTGELFF. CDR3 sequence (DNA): TGTGCCAGCAGCCCCCCGCTCACCGGGGAGCTGTTTTTT.

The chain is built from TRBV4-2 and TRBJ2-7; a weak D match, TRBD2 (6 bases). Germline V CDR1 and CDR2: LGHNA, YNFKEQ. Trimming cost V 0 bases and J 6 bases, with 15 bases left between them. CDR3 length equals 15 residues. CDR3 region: CASSQEDRLVGEQYF. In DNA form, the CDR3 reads TGTGCCAGCAGCCAAGAGGACCGACTAGTCGGCGAGCAGTACTTC.